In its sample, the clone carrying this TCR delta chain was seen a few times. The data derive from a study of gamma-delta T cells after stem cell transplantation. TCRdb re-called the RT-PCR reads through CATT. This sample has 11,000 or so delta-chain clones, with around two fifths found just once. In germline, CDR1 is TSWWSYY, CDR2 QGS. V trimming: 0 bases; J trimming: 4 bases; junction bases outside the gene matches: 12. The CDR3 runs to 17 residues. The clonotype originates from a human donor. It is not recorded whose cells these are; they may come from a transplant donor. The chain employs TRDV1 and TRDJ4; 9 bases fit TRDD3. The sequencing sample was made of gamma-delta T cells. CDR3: CALGELVGIRTTLPLIF. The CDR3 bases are TGTGCTCTTGGGGAACTAGTGGGGATACGTACGACTTTACCCCTGATCTTT.